Below, one TCR beta chain is given with its context. This sample is part of a study of blood T cell repertoires in COVID-19. Profiling relied on immunoSEQ multiplex PCR, and the TCRdb table lists in-frame clones only, not all of them. This table holds roughly 150,000 clones, about 85% found once. This CDR3 is built from 15 residues. The V gene end was trimmed by 8 bases and the J gene end by 2 bases; junction bases not matched to a gene: 12. Germline-derived CDR1 and CDR2 are MNHEY and SMNVEV (reference sequence). Sequenced: PBMCs or T cells enriched from blood (not recorded which). The chain joins TRBV27 to TRBJ2-7; 7 bases are shared with TRBD1. The clonotype was recovered from a woman aged 40 to 50 with acute COVID-19. The CDR3 sequence is CASRTRQGLPYEQYF. Here the CDR3 DNA reads TGTGCCAGCCGAACCCGACAGGGCCTTCCCTACGAGCAGTACTTC.